The sequence of this T cell receptor (beta chain) was determined in a study of T cells in Graves' hyperthyroidism and ophthalmopathy. Study findings and constraints: Most thyroid clonotypes expanded above 0.001 appeared in blood too.

Used for diagnoses were clinical symptoms, serum thyroxine and TRAb, thyroid ultrasound and orbital computed tomography. Amplified TCR beta CDR3 regions derived from RNA transcripts. First-round RT-PCR with HTBI primers amplified the TCR CDR3 region. Each CDR3 protein is one row after TCRdb ran MiXCR on the multiplex PCR reads. Among approximately 700,000 distinct CDR3 sequences listed, around 17% were seen once. This clonotype was seen repeatedly, ten times or more. Its specificity is unknown. V was cut by 4 bases and J by 1 base, with 11 bases left in between. Germline lookup yields CDR1 GTSNPN and CDR2 SVGIG (reference sequence). This CDR3 comprises 13 residues.

J is TRBJ2-7 and V is TRBV30, with D uncertain. The sequence was collected from a man aged 18 to 30 with Graves' hyperthyroidism. The sequenced sample was blood. The chain's CDR3 is CAWNAGNSYEQYF. The CDR3 DNA sequence: TGTGCCTGGAATGCAGGCAATTCCTACGAGCAGTACTTC. Drawing the rest from reference TRBV30 and TRBJ2-7, the complete variable domain is SQTIHQWPATLVQPVGSPLSLECTVEGTSNPNLYWYRQAAGRGLQLLFYSVGIGQISSEVPQNLSASRPQDRQFILSSKKLLLSDSGFYLCAWNAGNSYEQYFGPGTRLTVT.